The sequence of this TCR beta chain was determined in a study of type 1 regulatory T cells. Using its own MiXCR run on the reads, TCRdb lists one record per CDR3 protein. Of roughly 62,000 distinct CDR3 sequences listed, 60% to 65% were seen once; the top ten hold approximately 1.8%. V dropped 1 base and J dropped 0 bases, with 7 bases sitting between them. CDR3 length: 14 amino acids. Germline CDR1 is SNHLY and CDR2 is FYNNEI. With respect to this clonotype: Its specificity is not known.

The sequenced sample consisted of cultured non-Tr1 T cells, either the whole culture or a sorted T cell fraction (not recorded which). The chain has TRBV2 and TRBJ2-7; weak D call: TRBD1 (5 bases). The sequence came from a human donor in good health. In DNA, the CDR3 is TGTGCCAGCAGTGAAGACAGGCTCTCCTACGAGCAGTACTTC. Translating it yields CASSEDRLSYEQYF.